This record looks at one T cell receptor beta chain sequence and its context. The data were obtained in a study of STAT5B mutations in CD4+ large granular lymphocyte leukemia. V lost 8 bases, J lost 0 bases, and 17 bases lay in between. CDR3 length: 15 amino acids. From germline, CDR1 is SNHLY and CDR2 FYNNEI. The assay was immunoSEQ multiplex PCR, and TCRdb's table has in-frame clones only and misses some. Of about 29,000 clones in the sample, 65% to 80% were seen once. The TCR sequence derives from a human donor in good health. This chain links TRBV2 with TRBJ2-7, with D perhaps being TRBD1 or TRBD2 (5 bases each). Input material: CD4+ T cells from blood buffy coats. The CDR3, as DNA: TGTGCCAGCTCCCGGGGCGGGCTGTTCTCCTACGAGCAGTACTTC. Its protein is CASSRGGLFSYEQYF.